Listed below are T cell receptor beta chains from one sample, sequenced in a study of cytomegalovirus exposure and HLA in healthy donors. Profiling relied on immunoSEQ multiplex PCR, and the TCRdb table lists in-frame clones only, not all of them. The sample totals 50,000 to 60,000 clones. The sequenced sample was PBMCs. These receptors came from a woman between 45 and 60 years old in good health and CMV-seropositive. CDR3s leave out the opening cysteine and the closing phenylalanine or tryptophan. The size of a clone is reported for some rows only, either as once, few or many, or as a class for expanded clones.

NA	TRBV7-9	TRBJ1-2	ASSLLGDRGNYGYT
NA	TRBV9	TRBJ2-3	ASTRAGGSTDTQY
NA	TRBV18	TRBJ1-3	ASSPRLDRGTSSGNTIY
NA	TRBV19	TRBJ2-5	ASSPGLAGGRETQY
NA	TRBV29-1	TRBJ1-2	SVESRDILNYGYT
NA	TRBV7-8	TRBJ2-1	ASSPRRSSYNEQF
NA	TRBV19	TRBJ1-2	ASSMGRDRGYGYT
NA	TRBV29-1	TRBJ2-7	SVGGTGVSSYEQY
NA	TRBV7-9	TRBJ1-5	ASSLGRGQDFHSNQPQH
NA	TRBV6-6	TRBJ2-3	ASSYSGHPRDTQY
NA	TRBV2	TRBJ2-1	ASSERRDRVGDEQF
NA	TRBV30	TRBJ1-5	AWSIQGAGGNQPQH
NA	TRBV27	TRBJ1-2	ASSLWQGDGYT
NA	TRBV6-5	TRBJ2-3	ASSRQGRGTDTQY
NA	TRBV5-1	TRBJ2-2	ASSLASSAGELF
NA	TRBV9	TRBJ1-1	ASSGQGNTEAF
NA	TRBV21-1	TRBJ1-6	ASFYSPLH
NA	TRBV18	TRBJ2-1	ASSPPASGGANTMKQF
NA	TRBV28	TRBJ2-7	ASSFPRLREQY
NA	TRBV11-1	TRBJ1-3	ASSAGRLSGNTIY
NA	TRBV7-9	TRBJ2-5	ASSDLAGETQY
NA	TRBV2	TRBJ1-6	ASSIPGQGETPLH
NA	TRBV30	TRBJ1-2	AWSPGYYGYT
NA	TRBV5-4	TRBJ1-3	ASSDGTGAGNTIY
NA	TRBV6-1	TRBJ1-1	ASKTTGLPEAF
NA	TRBV4-1	TRBJ1-2	ASSQDFSDYGYT
NA	TRBV28	TRBJ1-1	ASSFLKQGTGYTEAF
NA	TRBV30	TRBJ1-5	AWSVQALSNQPQH
NA	TRBV11-3	TRBJ1-4	ASSPRDREGGKLF
NA	TRBV19	TRBJ2-2	ASSSTSDGELF
NA	TRBV5-1	TRBJ2-3	ASSRATSGKGDTQY
NA	TRBV9	TRBJ1-3	ASSTRDRRIDTIY
NA	TRBV18	TRBJ2-3	ASSGDSLPTDTQY
NA	TRBV9	TRBJ2-3	ASSASGGAQY
NA	TRBV5-1	TRBJ1-1	ASSPDTVNTEAF
NA	TRBV18	TRBJ1-1	ASSPLGQSNTEAF
NA	TRBV28	TRBJ1-2	ASSSADRAGYT
NA	TRBV7-9	TRBJ1-4	ASSFSEKLF
NA	TRBV5-6	TRBJ2-6	ASSFLQGVSGANVLT
NA	TRBV19	TRBJ1-2	ASSTPQDSYGYT
NA	TRBV9	TRBJ2-7	ASSPSPGQGEGQY
NA	TRBV6-6	TRBJ2-7	ASSSNRGHNREQY
NA	TRBV5-6	TRBJ2-5	ASSFQTSQETQY
NA	TRBV5-6	TRBJ1-4	ASRRGTGGEKLF
NA	TRBV25-1	TRBJ1-5	ASRGGVSQPQH
NA	TRBV2	TRBJ1-2	ASSEVPPRTGSGYGYT
NA	TRBV5-6	TRBJ2-5	ASSRPGTGGETQY
NA	TRBV7-9	TRBJ2-1	ASSLGANGEQF
NA	TRBV10-2	TRBJ1-6	ASSEGGRSGSPLH
NA	TRBV6-6	TRBJ2-7	ASSSGTSGTGEQY
NA	TRBV6-5	TRBJ1-2	ASSSGGYGYT
medium-sized	TRBV7-2	TRBJ1-5	ASSFGTANQPQH
NA	TRBV19	TRBJ1-2	AVSGRNYGYT
NA	TRBV11-2	TRBJ2-3	ASSPTVRSTDTQY
NA	TRBV27	TRBJ2-3	ASSSTRTDTQY
NA	TRBV5-6	TRBJ1-6	ASSLTGFDSPLH
NA	TRBV4-3	TRBJ2-7	ASSQVLSSYEQY
NA	TRBV18	TRBJ1-1	ASSPTGGNTEAF
NA	TRBV5-1	TRBJ2-2	ASSLGDRATGELF